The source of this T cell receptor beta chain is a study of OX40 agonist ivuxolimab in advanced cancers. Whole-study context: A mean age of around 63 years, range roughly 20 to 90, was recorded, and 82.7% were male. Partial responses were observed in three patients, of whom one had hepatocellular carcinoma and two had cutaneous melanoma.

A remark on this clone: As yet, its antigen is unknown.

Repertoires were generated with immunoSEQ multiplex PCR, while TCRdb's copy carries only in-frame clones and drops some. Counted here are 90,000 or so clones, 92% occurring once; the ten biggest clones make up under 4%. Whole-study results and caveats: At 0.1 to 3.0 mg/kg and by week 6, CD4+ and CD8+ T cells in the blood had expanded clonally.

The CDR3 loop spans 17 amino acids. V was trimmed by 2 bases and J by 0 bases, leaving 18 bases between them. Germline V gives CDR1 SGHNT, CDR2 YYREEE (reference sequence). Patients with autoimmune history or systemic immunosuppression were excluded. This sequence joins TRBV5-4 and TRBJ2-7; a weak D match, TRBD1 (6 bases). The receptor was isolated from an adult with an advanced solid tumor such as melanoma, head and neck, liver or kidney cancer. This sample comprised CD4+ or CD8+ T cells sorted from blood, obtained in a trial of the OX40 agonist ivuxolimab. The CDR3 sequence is CASSFMVGTQNSYEQYF. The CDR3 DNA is TGTGCCAGCAGCTTCATGGTCGGGACACAGAACTCCTACGAGCAGTACTTC.